This entry is about one TCR beta chain. Measured with immunoSEQ multiplex PCR; TCRdb has only the in-frame clones, and not every one. The sample yields 150,000 to 200,000 clones, 75% to 90% seen once. The sample comes from a study of T cell responses to AZD1222 COVID-19 vaccine. Germline V gives CDR1 SNHLY, CDR2 FYNNEI. The V end lost 0 bases, the J end lost 6 bases, and 14 bases lay between the germline ends. The CDR3 totals 16 residues. This specimen was peripheral blood, taken on day 0 of AZD1222 vaccination. The chain recombines TRBV2 with TRBJ2-2; D unresolved. The receptor's source is an adult in good health. The CDR3, as DNA: TGTGCCAGCAGTGAAGCGCTTCGTAGTAGTCCCGGGGAGCTGTTTTTT. As protein: CASSEALRSSPGELFF.